This note documents a single T cell receptor (beta chain) sequence. Its matching antigen is unknown. Germline assignment: CDR1 SGHTA and CDR2 FQGNSA. The CDR3 covers 13 residues. Trimming removed 2 bases from V and 1 base from J, with 5 bases in between. This entry belongs to a study of CD8 T cells in Susac syndrome. Study outcomes and limitations: In Susac syndrome, the CD4+ T cell repertoires did not show clonal expansion.

Reverse transcription used roughly 0.5 to 1 ug RNA and random hexamers. A single record per CDR3 protein comes from TCRdb applying MiXCR to the immunoSEQ multiplex PCR reads. Seen here are tens of thousands of distinct CDR3 sequences, 93% observed once, and the top ten hold approximately 0.15%. The chain uses TRBV7-2 and TRBJ1-1; D is undetermined. Source material: CD4+ T cells from PBMCs. The clonotype comes from a human donor with Susac syndrome. In DNA form, the CDR3 reads TGTGCCAGCAGCTTACAATCGAACACTGAAGCTTTCTTT. This translates into CASSLQSNTEAFF.